A selection of T cell receptor beta chains follows, all from one sample in a study of shared clonotypes between healthy human individuals. The method was immunoSEQ multiplex PCR; TCRdb's version includes in-frame clones alone and lacks a portion of them. The data hold 450,000 to 650,000 clones, with around 78% observed a single time. The sequencing input was PBMCs. The receptors were sampled from a woman in her thirties or forties in good health. Some clones in this sample may be carry-over from other donors' samples. CDR3s include the opening cysteine and the closing phenylalanine or tryptophan. A D gene is named only where the DNA matches it firmly. Size is stated for part of the rows, as once, few or many counts, or as a class when the clone is expanded.

DNA	CDR3	D	V	J	size
TGTGCCAGCAGTGAATTAGCGGGAGTAGCCGGGGAGCTGTTTTTT	CASSELAGVAGELFF	TRBD2	TRBV6-1	TRBJ2-2	few
TGCGCCAGCAGCTTGGGTGACAGGGCTTCCTACGAGCAGTACTTC	CASSLGDRASYEQYF	TRBD1	TRBV5-1	TRBJ2-7	few
TGTGCCAGCTCGTGGACTAGCGGGACTGGCGAGCAGTACTTC	CASSWTSGTGEQYF	TRBD2	TRBV2	TRBJ2-7	once
TGTGCCAGCAGTGCCACTAGCACCAATGAGCAGTTCTTC	CASSATSTNEQFF	NA	TRBV7-9	TRBJ2-1	once
TGTGCCAGCAGTTTAGGAGGCTACGAGCAGTACTTC	CASSLGGYEQYF	NA	TRBV6-1	TRBJ2-7	few
TGTGCCAGCAGTGATACCGGGACAGGGTATGAAAAACTGTTTTTT	CASSDTGTGYEKLFF	TRBD1	TRBV7-9	TRBJ1-4	NA
TGTGCCAGCAGTTCATGGGAGGGGGTTTCGGGAGCTTTCTTT	CASSSWEGVSGAFF	NA	TRBV27	TRBJ1-1	NA
TGTGCCTGGACTCTCGGGACTAGCGGGGGGAGCACAGATACGCAGTATTTT	CAWTLGTSGGSTDTQYF	TRBD2	TRBV30	TRBJ2-3	NA
TGTGCCAGCCTACGGGAGTCCCCAGATACGCAGTATTTT	CASLRESPDTQYF	NA	TRBV28	TRBJ2-3	NA
TGTGCCAGCAGCGTAGGCGTCGGGGGGTTGGATGAGCAGTTCTTC	CASSVGVGGLDEQFF	TRBD2	TRBV9	TRBJ2-1	NA
TGTGCCAGCGGCGAGGGACAAGGCGGCTACACCTTC	CASGEGQGGYTF	NA	TRBV7-3	TRBJ1-2	NA
TGTGCCAGCAGTGACGGACAGGGGGCCACCTACGAGCAGTACTTC	CASSDGQGATYEQYF	TRBD1	TRBV6-1	TRBJ2-7	NA
TGCGCCAGCAGACCTCCCGGACCCCGAGGCCCGTTCTTC	CASRPPGPRGPFF	NA	TRBV10-2	TRBJ2-1	NA
TGTGCCAGCAGCTTAGGCGACGGAACAATCTACGAGCAGTACTTC	CASSLGDGTIYEQYF	NA	TRBV7-9	TRBJ2-7	NA
TGTGCCATCAGTGTTAGCAACGCCGTCTCCTACGAGCAGTACTTC	CAISVSNAVSYEQYF	NA	TRBV10-3	TRBJ2-7	NA
TGTGCCTGGAACAGGGGACAGACACAAGAGACCCAGTACTTC	CAWNRGQTQETQYF	TRBD1	TRBV30	TRBJ2-5	NA
TGTGCCAGCAGTGACGTCACTAGCGGCTCCTACGAGCAGTACTTC	CASSDVTSGSYEQYF	TRBD2	TRBV2	TRBJ2-7	medium-sized
TGTGCCTGGGCACAGGGGGGAACACAGAATTCACCCCTCCACTTT	CAWAQGGTQNSPLHF	TRBD1	TRBV30	TRBJ1-6	few
TGTGCCAGCAGCCTAAGAACCAAAACCCTGAACACCGGGGAGCTGTTTTTT	CASSLRTKTLNTGELFF	NA	TRBV7-8	TRBJ2-2	few
TGTGCCAGCAAGCAGCGGGAGTCCCAAAATGAGCAGTTCTTC	CASKQRESQNEQFF	TRBD2	TRBV2	TRBJ2-1	NA
TGCGCCAGCAGCCAAGGGTACGGGGGTGGCTACATTCAGTACTTC	CASSQGYGGGYIQYF	NA	TRBV4-3	TRBJ2-4	NA
TGTGCCACCAGTCCGGACAGAAGCTATGGCTACACCTTC	CATSPDRSYGYTF	NA	TRBV15	TRBJ1-2	NA
TGTGCCAGCAGTGAATGGACGGCAAAAGAGACCCAGTACTTC	CASSEWTAKETQYF	NA	TRBV25-1	TRBJ2-5	few
TGTGCCAGCAGTTACGACAGGGGAAATCAGCCCCAGCATTTT	CASSYDRGNQPQHF	TRBD1	TRBV2	TRBJ1-5	NA
TGTGCCACCAGCTTAGGACTAGCGGGAGTAGAGACCCAGTACTTC	CATSLGLAGVETQYF	TRBD2	TRBV15	TRBJ2-5	NA
TGTGCTAGCAGCTTAGGGACTAGCGGGAGTAAAGGGAATGAGCAGTTCTTC	CASSLGTSGSKGNEQFF	TRBD2	TRBV11-2	TRBJ2-1	once
TGTGCCAGCAGCCCCGGACTAGCGCCCTACGAGCAGTACTTC	CASSPGLAPYEQYF	TRBD2	TRBV7-9	TRBJ2-7	few
TGTGCCAGCAGTTACGTCGATGAGCAGTTCTTC	CASSYVDEQFF	NA	TRBV6-6	TRBJ2-1	few
TGTGCCAGCGGGACAGGGATAGGGGAGCAGTACTTC	CASGTGIGEQYF	TRBD1	TRBV2	TRBJ2-7	NA
TGTGCCAGCAGCACGGGACAGGGGGGCACTAATGAAAAACTGTTTTTT	CASSTGQGGTNEKLFF	TRBD1	TRBV7-8	TRBJ1-4	NA
TGTGCCAGCAGCCCGGAGGGCTCTCTCTGGGGCAATGAGCAGTTCTTC	CASSPEGSLWGNEQFF	NA	TRBV21-1	TRBJ2-1	NA
TGTGCCAGCAGTCGGGGGACTAGCTCAGATACGCAGTATTTT	CASSRGTSSDTQYF	TRBD2	TRBV6-5	TRBJ2-3	NA
TGTGCCAGCAGCCTCGGACAGGGGAACACTGAAGCTTTCTTT	CASSLGQGNTEAFF	TRBD1	TRBV4-2	TRBJ1-1	once
TGCGCCAGCAGCCGTACTGGGGGAAACACCGGGGAGCTGTTTTTT	CASSRTGGNTGELFF	NA	TRBV4-1	TRBJ2-2	once
TGTGCCAGCAGTTTACAGCGTGAGGCCTCCTACGAGCAGTACTTC	CASSLQREASYEQYF	NA	TRBV28	TRBJ2-7	NA
TGTGCCACCAGCAGTAATGCGAAAGAGACCCAGTACTTC	CATSSNAKETQYF	NA	TRBV15	TRBJ2-5	NA
TGTGCCAGCACCTCAGGGTTGTCCCAGTACTTC	CASTSGLSQYF	NA	TRBV6-5	TRBJ2-5	NA
TGTGCCAGCAGTCAACAGGGATGGGGTGAAAAACTGTTTTTT	CASSQQGWGEKLFF	NA	TRBV28	TRBJ1-4	NA
TGTGCCAGCAGCCAAGGCCGCTCTGGAAACACCATATATTTT	CASSQGRSGNTIYF	NA	TRBV4-2	TRBJ1-3	few
TGTGCCAGCAGCCCCCCCGAAGGGCAGGGATACAATGAGCAGTTCTTC	CASSPPEGQGYNEQFF	NA	TRBV7-9	TRBJ2-1	NA
TGTGCCAGCAGCAGAACCACAGATACGCAGTATTTT	CASSRTTDTQYF	NA	TRBV7-9	TRBJ2-3	NA
TGCAGCGTCCTAGGGGGCGCAGCGGCTGGGGCCAACGTCCTGACTTTC	CSVLGGAAAGANVLTF	TRBD1	TRBV29-1	TRBJ2-6	once
TGTGCCTGGAGTGCCCGTGGCTCTGGAAACACCATATATTTT	CAWSARGSGNTIYF	NA	TRBV30	TRBJ1-3	NA
TGTGCCTGGAGTAGGGCGCTCGGGGCCAACGTCCTGACTTTC	CAWSRALGANVLTF	NA	TRBV30	TRBJ2-6	NA
TGTGCTAGCAGCTCCGGGACTAGTCTTGCAGATACGCAGTATTTT	CASSSGTSLADTQYF	TRBD2	TRBV7-7	TRBJ2-3	NA
TGTGCCAGCAGTGAGGCAGGGGAAGGCACTGAAGCTTTCTTT	CASSEAGEGTEAFF	NA	TRBV6-4	TRBJ1-1	NA
TGTGCCAGCAGCGTTCCGACAGGGCCCTCCCAGCACTTC	CASSVPTGPSQHF	TRBD1	TRBV5-5	TRBJ2-7	NA
TGCGCCAGCAGCCAAGATTGGCAGAGCAATCAGCCCCAGCATTTT	CASSQDWQSNQPQHF	NA	TRBV4-1	TRBJ1-5	NA
TGTGCCTGGAGTGTACTGCGACAATACACCGGGGAGCTGTTTTTT	CAWSVLRQYTGELFF	NA	TRBV30	TRBJ2-2	once
TGTGCCAGCAGTGACTCGGACTCAGATACGCAGTATTTT	CASSDSDSDTQYF	NA	TRBV6-4	TRBJ2-3	NA